The 17 T cell receptor beta chains below all came from one sample that was sequenced in a study of T cell responses to AZD1222 COVID-19 vaccine. Method: immunoSEQ multiplex PCR; TCRdb's copy keeps in-frame clones and lacks some. The table has about 93,000 clones, about 86% seen once. Sequencing was performed on peripheral blood, taken on day 0 of AZD1222 vaccination. The receptors come from an adult in good health.

This chain connects TRBV28 to TRBJ1-3; 11 bases map to TRBD1. The length of the CDR3 is 15 residues. CDR1 MDHEN and CDR2 SYDVKM come from the germline V gene. V was clipped by 8 bases and J by 0 bases; unmatched bases: 3. CDR3 sequence: CASGTGGISGNTIYF. CDR3 sequence (DNA): TGTGCCAGCGGGACAGGGGGAATCTCTGGAAACACCATATATTTT. Full variable domain (outside the CDR3, taken from reference TRBV28 and TRBJ1-3): DVKVTQSSRYLVKRTGEKVFLECVQDMDHENMFWYRQDPGLGLRLIYFSYDVKMKEKGDIPEGYSVSREKKERFSLILESASTNQTSMYLCASGTGGISGNTIYFGEGSWLTVV.

The chain has TRBV27 and TRBJ1-2; 8 bases agree with TRBD1. The germline V gene encodes CDR1 MNHEY and CDR2 SMNVEV (reference sequence). Germline trimming cut 7 bases from V and 7 bases from J; bases unmatched to any gene: 11. The CDR3 runs to 14 residues. Here the CDR3 reads CASTTQGALGGYTF. DNA for the CDR3: TGTGCCAGCACTACTCAGGGGGCCCTAGGTGGCTACACCTTC.

The chain is built from TRBV28 and TRBJ2-3; D perhaps matches TRBD2 (6 bases). The germline V and J ends were trimmed by 3 bases and 0 bases, with 13 bases remaining between them. The germline V gene has CDR1 MDHEN and CDR2 SYDVKM. This CDR3 comprises 16 residues. CDR3 in amino acids: CASSFNGGASTDTQYF. CDR3 DNA: TGTGCCAGCAGTTTTAATGGCGGGGCAAGCACAGATACGCAGTATTTT.

The V call is TRBV19, the J call TRBJ1-2; D gene uncertain. Per the germline V gene, CDR1 is LNHDA and CDR2 is SQIVND (reference sequence). The CDR3 totals 13 residues. Trimming left V 8 bases short and J 4 bases short, with 14 bases between. CDR3 in DNA: TGTGCCAGTGAGGACGGCAATGGCTATGGCTACACCTTC. Translation: CASEDGNGYGYTF.

This chain links TRBV28 with TRBJ1-1, with 9 bases that match TRBD1. The CDR3 spans 15 residues. The J segment lost 6 bases and the V segment lost 3 bases, leaving 8 bases of the junction unmatched. CDR1 and CDR2 from the germline V gene are MDHEN and SYDVKM. The CDR3 spells CASSFWTGDFPEAFF. CDR3 nucleotide sequence: TGTGCCAGCAGTTTTTGGACAGGGGATTTCCCTGAAGCTTTCTTT.

The chain is built from TRBV10-1 and TRBJ2-7, with D possibly being TRBD1 or TRBD2 (7 bases each). Germline CDR1 and CDR2: WNHNN and SYGVQD (reference sequence). Trimming took off 3 bases at V and 5 bases at J, with 20 bases between the two ends. The CDR3 is made up of 16 amino acids. As DNA, the CDR3 is TGCGCCAGCAGTGAAGGGTCCACAGGGGAGGGAGACGAGCAGTACTTC. It translates to CASSEGSTGEGDEQYF.

The chain links TRBV3-1 (or the pseudogene TRBV3-2) to TRBJ2-2; D perhaps matches TRBD2 (5 bases). Germline V CDR1 and CDR2: LGHDT, YNNKEL (reference sequence). The CDR3 has 14 amino acids. Trimming left V 4 bases short and J 3 bases short, with 9 bases between. The CDR3 bases are TGTGCCAGCAGCCCAAGCGGACACACCGGGGAGCTGTTTTTT. Protein: CASSPSGHTGELFF.

The V and J genes are TRBV7-2 and TRBJ1-5; TRBD1 aligns across 8 bases. Germline lookup yields CDR1 SGHTA and CDR2 FQGNSA. The junction had 5 bases not matched to a gene; V was cut back by 5 bases and J by 5 bases. This CDR3 is built from 14 residues. CDR3 protein: CASSEGTGHQPQHF. The CDR3 DNA follows: TGTGCCAGCAGCGAAGGGACAGGTCATCAGCCCCAGCATTTT.

This sequence joins TRBV10-3 and TRBJ2-1; 8 bases agree with TRBD2. The length of the CDR3 is 18 residues. Trimming at V came to 2 bases and at J to 5 bases, leaving 14 bases not matched to a gene. Germline V gene sequence: CDR1 ENHRY, CDR2 SYGVKD. CDR3 DNA sequence: TGTGCCATCAGTGAGAAGGTTCTAAGGCGGGAGGTCCACAATGAGCAGTTCTTC. Translated: CAISEKVLRREVHNEQFF.

The sample holds a few counts of this clone. The V and J genes are TRBV7-8 and TRBJ2-2; D unclear. V was pared by 5 bases and J by 0 bases, with 16 bases between. Germline CDR1 reads SGHVS; CDR2 reads FQNEAQ. CDR3 size: 17 residues. The DNA for the CDR3 is TGTGCCAGCAGCGTACTAAGACTGACGGCGAACACCGGGGAGCTGTTTTTT. Translated, it gives CASSVLRLTANTGELFF.

This clone was counted a single time. This chain links TRBV19 with TRBJ1-1; 10 bases line up with TRBD1. After removal of 5 bases from V and 6 bases from J, the junction contained 9 bases not matched to a gene. Germline V gene sequence: CDR1 LNHDA, CDR2 SQIVND (reference sequence). CDR3 length equals 15 residues. CDR3 amino acids: CASSQAGQGRAEAFF. CDR3 DNA: TGTGCCAGTAGTCAGGCGGGACAGGGGAGGGCTGAAGCTTTCTTT.

This rearrangement joins TRBV27 to TRBJ1-5; no reliable D call. Germline CDR1 and CDR2: MNHEY and SMNVEV (reference sequence). Trimming shortened V by 0 bases and J by 2 bases, and 11 bases separated the two germline ends. This CDR3 has 16 amino acids. Here the CDR3 reads CASSLSFRVGNQPQHF. In DNA form, the CDR3 reads TGTGCCAGCAGTTTATCGTTCAGAGTTGGCAATCAGCCCCAGCATTTT.

The chain links TRBV11-2 to TRBJ2-5; D ambiguous. The CDR3 totals 14 residues. Trimming took off 2 bases at V and 0 bases at J, with 7 bases between the two ends. CDR1 is SGHAT, CDR2 FQNNGV, per germline. CDR3 in DNA: TGTGCCAGCAGCTTACGCGTTAACCAAGAGACCCAGTACTTC. Protein sequence: CASSLRVNQETQYF.

The chain combines TRBV6-4 with TRBJ2-1, with D uncertain. Between the trimmed V and J ends, which lost 4 bases and 10 bases, there was a span of 14 bases. This CDR3 is 13 amino acids long. Looked up from germline, CDR1 is MRHNA and CDR2 is SNTAGT. The CDR3: CASSVDERSEQFF. The CDR3 region has the DNA TGTGCCAGCAGTGTCGACGAGAGATCGGAGCAGTTCTTC.

The V gene is TRBV5-8, the J gene TRBJ2-3; the match to TRBD2 covers 14 bases. Germline V gives CDR1 SGHTS, CDR2 YDEGEE. V was clipped by 4 bases and J by 1 base; unmatched bases: 2. CDR3 length: 16 residues. The CDR3 is CASSPGLAGGTDTQYF. Here the CDR3 DNA reads TGTGCCAGCAGCCCGGGACTAGCGGGGGGCACAGATACGCAGTATTTT.

CDR3 in DNA: TGTGCCAGCAGCCTGACGGGACAGGTCTACAATGAGCAGTTCTTC. Its translation: CASSLTGQVYNEQFF. V gene TRBV11-3 combines with J gene TRBJ2-1, with 8 positions matching TRBD1. The germline CDR1 and CDR2 sequences are SGHNT and YENEEA. The length of the CDR3 is 15 residues. J gave up 3 bases and V 5 bases, and 6 bases lay outside the gene matches.

The chain links TRBV11-2 to TRBJ1-3, with D maybe TRBD1 (5 bases). The CDR3 extends over 14 amino acids. Trimming removed 11 bases from V and 0 bases from J, with 14 bases in between. Germline V lookup: CDR1 SGHAT, CDR2 FQNNGV. CDR3 amino acids: CAHGGEGSGNTIYF. The CDR3 DNA sequence: TGTGCCCACGGGGGGGAGGGCTCTGGAAACACCATATATTTT.